A single sample is the source of the 7 T cell receptor beta chains below, sequenced in a study of cytomegalovirus exposure and HLA in healthy donors. Data came from immunoSEQ multiplex PCR; TCRdb stores just in-frame clones and leaves some out. In the table there are almost 75,000 clones, approximately 80% of which are singletons. The sequencing input was PBMCs. The receptors stem from a man aged 30 to 45 in good health and CMV-seronegative.

This chain connects TRBV4-3 to TRBJ1-1; 7 bases match TRBD1. V dropped 2 bases and J dropped 2; count of bases not matched to a gene: 2. The CDR3 is made up of 14 amino acids. Germline CDR1 reads LGHNA; CDR2 reads YSLEER. Written as DNA, the CDR3 is TGCGCCAGCAGCCAACCAGGGGGAAACACTGAAGCTTTCTTT. Amino acids: CASSQPGGNTEAFF.

The CDR3 nucleotides read TGTGCCAGCAGACCTCTAGCGGGGGGCAACTACGAGCAGTACTTC. Protein product: CASRPLAGGNYEQYF. V gene TRBV7-6 combines with J gene TRBJ2-7; the match to TRBD2 covers 11 bases. Trimming cost V 6 bases and J 3 bases; bases outside gene matches: 7. Per germline, CDR1 SGHVS and CDR2 FNYEAQ. The length of the CDR3 is 15 residues.

There are many counts of this clone. This chain joins TRBV19 and TRBJ2-5, with TRBD2 as a possible D gene (5 bases). Germline V lookup: CDR1 LNHDA, CDR2 SQIVND (reference sequence). Trimming shortened V by 8 bases and J by 5 bases, and 9 bases separated the two germline ends. This CDR3 has 11 amino acids. Written as DNA, the CDR3 is TGTGCCAGTCGAGGGCTGGAGACCCAGTACTTC. Its protein is CASRGLETQYF.

This clone has a single count. The rearrangement joins TRBV19 to TRBJ2-5; 7 bases match TRBD1. This CDR3 has 15 residues. CDR1 is LNHDA, CDR2 SQIVND, per germline (reference sequence). The trim removed 4 bases at V and 5 bases at J, leaving 10 bases unmatched. The CDR3: CASSKTQGSSETQYF. CDR3 bases: TGTGCCAGTAGTAAAACACAGGGGTCCTCTGAGACCCAGTACTTC.

The V gene is TRBV9, the J gene TRBJ1-1, with 8 bases aligning to TRBD1. CDR1 is SGDLS and CDR2 is YYNGEE in the germline V gene. V shed 4 bases and J 6 bases; nucleotides not matched to a gene: 11. CDR3 length: 15 amino acids. The CDR3 reads CASSRETTGASEAFF. The CDR3, as DNA: TGTGCCAGCAGCCGCGAGACGACAGGGGCGTCTGAAGCTTTCTTT.

The chain combines TRBV2 with TRBJ1-3; no firm D call. The CDR3 spans 14 residues. Trimming cost V 7 bases and J 0 bases, with 10 bases left between them. In germline, CDR1 is SNHLY, CDR2 FYNNEI. The CDR3 nucleotides read TGTGCCAGCATTACGGGTCTCTCTGGAAACACCATATATTTT. Its translation: CASITGLSGNTIYF.

This chain joins TRBV7-9 and TRBJ1-1; 7 bases match TRBD1. From germline, CDR1 is SEHNR and CDR2 FQNEAQ (reference sequence). CDR3 length: 15 residues. Trimming removed 5 bases from V and 5 bases from J; junction bases left unmatched: 11. The CDR3 here is CASSPTTGRGTEAFF. CDR3 sequence (DNA): TGTGCCAGCAGCCCCACGACAGGGAGAGGGACTGAAGCTTTCTTT. Combining the CDR3 with reference TRBV7-9 and TRBJ1-1 gives the whole variable domain DTGVSQNPRHKITKRGQNVTFRCDPISEHNRLYWYRQTLGQGPEFLTYFQNEAQLEKSRLLSDRFSAERPKGSFSTLEIQRTEQGDSAMYLCASSPTTGRGTEAFFGQGTRLTVV.